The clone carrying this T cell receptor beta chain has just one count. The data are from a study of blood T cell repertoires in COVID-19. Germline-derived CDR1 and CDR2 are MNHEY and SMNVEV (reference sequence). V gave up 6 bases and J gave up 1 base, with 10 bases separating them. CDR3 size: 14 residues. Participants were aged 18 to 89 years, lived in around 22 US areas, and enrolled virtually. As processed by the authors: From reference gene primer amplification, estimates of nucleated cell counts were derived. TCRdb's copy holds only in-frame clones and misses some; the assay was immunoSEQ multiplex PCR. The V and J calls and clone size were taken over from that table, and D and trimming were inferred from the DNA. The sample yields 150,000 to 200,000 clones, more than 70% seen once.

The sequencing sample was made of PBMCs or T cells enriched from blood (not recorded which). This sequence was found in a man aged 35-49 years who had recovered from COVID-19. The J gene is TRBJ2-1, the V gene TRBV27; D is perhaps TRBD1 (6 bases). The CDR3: CASSADRSYNEQFF. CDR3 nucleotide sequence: TGTGCCAGCAGCGCCGACAGGTCCTACAATGAGCAGTTCTTC.